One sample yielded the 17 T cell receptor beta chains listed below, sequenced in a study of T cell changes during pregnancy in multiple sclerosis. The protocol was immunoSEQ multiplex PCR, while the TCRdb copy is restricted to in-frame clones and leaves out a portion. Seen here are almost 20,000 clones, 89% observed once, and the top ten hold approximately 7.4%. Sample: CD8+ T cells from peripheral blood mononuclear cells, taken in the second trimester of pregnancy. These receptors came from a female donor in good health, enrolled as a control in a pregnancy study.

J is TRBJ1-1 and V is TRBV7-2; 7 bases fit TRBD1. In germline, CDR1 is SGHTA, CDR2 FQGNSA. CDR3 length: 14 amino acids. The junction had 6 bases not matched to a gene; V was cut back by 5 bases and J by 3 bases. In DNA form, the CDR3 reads TGTGCCAGCAGCACAGGGGACAAGGACACTGAAGCTTTCTTT. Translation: CASSTGDKDTEAFF.

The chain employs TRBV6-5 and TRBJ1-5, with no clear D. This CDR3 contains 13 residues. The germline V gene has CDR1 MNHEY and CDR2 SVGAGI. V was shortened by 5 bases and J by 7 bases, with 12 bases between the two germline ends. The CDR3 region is CASSEEGVQPQHF. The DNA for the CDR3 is TGTGCCAGCAGTGAAGAGGGAGTACAGCCCCAGCATTTT.

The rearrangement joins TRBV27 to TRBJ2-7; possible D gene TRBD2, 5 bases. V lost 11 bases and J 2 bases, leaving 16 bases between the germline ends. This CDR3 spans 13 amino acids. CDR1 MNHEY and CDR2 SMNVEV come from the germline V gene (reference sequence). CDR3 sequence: CAVAEVGAYEQYF. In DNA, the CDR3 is TGTGCCGTCGCGGAAGTCGGGGCCTACGAGCAGTACTTC.

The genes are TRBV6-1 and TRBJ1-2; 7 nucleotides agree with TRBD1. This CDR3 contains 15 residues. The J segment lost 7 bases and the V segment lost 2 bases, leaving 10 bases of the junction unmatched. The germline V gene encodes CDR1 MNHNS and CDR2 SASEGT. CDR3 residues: CASSEIDRVSFGYTF. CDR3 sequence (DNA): TGTGCCAGCAGTGAAATTGACAGGGTGTCGTTTGGCTACACCTTC.

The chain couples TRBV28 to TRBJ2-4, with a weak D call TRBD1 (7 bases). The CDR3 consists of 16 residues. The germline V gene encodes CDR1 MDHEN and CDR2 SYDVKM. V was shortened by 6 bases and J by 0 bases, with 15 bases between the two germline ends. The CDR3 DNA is TGTGCCAGCAGCCGTCAGGGGGACTTAGCCAAAAACATTCAGTACTTC. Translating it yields CASSRQGDLAKNIQYF.

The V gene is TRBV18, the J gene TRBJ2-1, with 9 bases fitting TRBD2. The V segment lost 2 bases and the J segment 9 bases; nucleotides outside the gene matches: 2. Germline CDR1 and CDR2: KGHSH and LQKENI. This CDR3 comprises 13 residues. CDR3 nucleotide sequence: TGTGCCAGCTCACCAGCGGGGGGGCCTGAGCAGTTCTTC. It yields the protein CASSPAGGPEQFF.

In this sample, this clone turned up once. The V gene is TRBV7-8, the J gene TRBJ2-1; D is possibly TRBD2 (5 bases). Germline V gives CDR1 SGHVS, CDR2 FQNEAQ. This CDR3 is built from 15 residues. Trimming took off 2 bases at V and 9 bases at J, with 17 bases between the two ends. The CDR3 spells CASSLTSGYEGEQFF. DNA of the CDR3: TGTGCCAGCAGCTTAACGTCCGGGTATGAGGGTGAGCAGTTCTTC. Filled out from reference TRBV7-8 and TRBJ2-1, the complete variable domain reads GAGVSQSPRYKVAKRGQDVALRCDPISGHVSLFWYQQALGQGPEFLTYFQNEAQLDKSGLPSDRFFAERPEGSVSTLKIQRTQQEDSAVYLCASSLTSGYEGEQFFGPGTRLTVL.

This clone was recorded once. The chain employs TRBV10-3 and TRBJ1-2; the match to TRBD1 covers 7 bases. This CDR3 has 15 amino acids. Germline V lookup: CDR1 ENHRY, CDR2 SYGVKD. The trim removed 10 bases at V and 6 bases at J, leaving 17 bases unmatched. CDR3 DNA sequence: TGTGCCACCGTACAGACCGGACAGGATCGGGATGGCTACACCTTC. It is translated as CATVQTGQDRDGYTF.

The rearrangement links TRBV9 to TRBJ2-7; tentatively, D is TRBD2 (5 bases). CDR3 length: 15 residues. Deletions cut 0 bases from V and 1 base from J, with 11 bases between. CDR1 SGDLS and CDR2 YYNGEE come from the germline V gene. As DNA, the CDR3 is TGTGCCAGCAGCGTAGGGGGAGCGCCGTCCTACGAGCAGTACTTC. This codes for CASSVGGAPSYEQYF.

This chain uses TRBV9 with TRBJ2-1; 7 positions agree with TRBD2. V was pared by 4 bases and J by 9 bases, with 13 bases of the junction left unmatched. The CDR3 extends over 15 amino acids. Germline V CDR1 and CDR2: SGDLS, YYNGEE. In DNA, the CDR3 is TGTGCCAGCAGCCCACCAGGACTAGTCGGGGGTGAGCAGTTCTTC. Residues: CASSPPGLVGGEQFF.

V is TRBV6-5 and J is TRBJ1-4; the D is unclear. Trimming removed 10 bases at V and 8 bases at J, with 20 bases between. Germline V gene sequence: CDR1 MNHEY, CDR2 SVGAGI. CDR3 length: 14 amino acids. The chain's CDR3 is CATRPLSRGEKLFF. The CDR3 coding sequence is TGTGCCACCCGTCCGCTATCTCGAGGAGAAAAACTGTTTTTT.

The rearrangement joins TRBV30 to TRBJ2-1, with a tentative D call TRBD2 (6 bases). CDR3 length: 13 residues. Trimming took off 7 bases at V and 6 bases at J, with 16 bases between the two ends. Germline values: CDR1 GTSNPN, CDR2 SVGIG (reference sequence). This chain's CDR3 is CALAGSSSNEQFF. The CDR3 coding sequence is TGTGCCTTAGCCGGGAGTTCGTCCAATGAGCAGTTCTTC.

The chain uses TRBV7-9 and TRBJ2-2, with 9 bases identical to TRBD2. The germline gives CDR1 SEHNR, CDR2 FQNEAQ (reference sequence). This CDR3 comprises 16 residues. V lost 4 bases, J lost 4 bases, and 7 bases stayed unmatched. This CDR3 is CASSSRGGTTTGELFF. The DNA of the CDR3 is TGTGCCAGCAGCTCGCGGGGGGGGACAACCACCGGGGAGCTGTTTTTT.

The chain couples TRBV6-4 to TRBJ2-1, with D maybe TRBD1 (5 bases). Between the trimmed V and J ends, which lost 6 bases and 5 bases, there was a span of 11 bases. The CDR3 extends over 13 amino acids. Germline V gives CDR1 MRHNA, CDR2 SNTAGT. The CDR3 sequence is CASSQGSNNEQFF. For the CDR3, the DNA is TGTGCCAGCAGCCAGGGTTCCAACAATGAGCAGTTCTTC.

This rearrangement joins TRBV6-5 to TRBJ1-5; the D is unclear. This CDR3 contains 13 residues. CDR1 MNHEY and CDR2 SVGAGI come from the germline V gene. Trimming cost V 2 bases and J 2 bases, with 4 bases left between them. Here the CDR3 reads CASSYGRNQPQHF. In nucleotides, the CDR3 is TGTGCCAGCAGTTACGGGCGCAATCAGCCCCAGCATTTT.

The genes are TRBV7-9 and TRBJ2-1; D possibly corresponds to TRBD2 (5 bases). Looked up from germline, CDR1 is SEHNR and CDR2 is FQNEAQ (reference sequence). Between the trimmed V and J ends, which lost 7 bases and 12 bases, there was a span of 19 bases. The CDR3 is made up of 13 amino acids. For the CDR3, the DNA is TGTGCCAGCAAGAGTGCCGGGGTACCCGTGCAGTTCTTC. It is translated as CASKSAGVPVQFF.

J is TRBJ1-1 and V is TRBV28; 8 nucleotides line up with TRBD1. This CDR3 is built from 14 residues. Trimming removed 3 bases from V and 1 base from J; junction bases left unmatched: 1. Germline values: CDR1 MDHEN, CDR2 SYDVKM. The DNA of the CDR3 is TGTGCCAGCAGTTTTCAGGGGGCGAACACTGAAGCTTTCTTT. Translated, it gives CASSFQGANTEAFF.